This T cell receptor (beta chain) was recovered during a study of shared clonotypes between healthy human individuals. Generated by immunoSEQ multiplex PCR, the TCRdb table keeps only in-frame clones and is missing some. The repertoire holds some 490,000 clones, with 65% to 85% as singletons. In germline, CDR1 is LNHDA, CDR2 SQIVND (reference sequence). The CDR3 is 13 residues long. A word on this clone: A much larger clone sits a single nucleotide away, making a read error possible.

Sequencing input: PBMCs. This TCR was recovered from a woman between 40 and 50 years old in good health. Some clones in this sample may be carry-over from other donors' samples. The J gene is TRBJ2-5, the V gene TRBV19; a weak D match, TRBD1 (6 bases). In nucleotides, the CDR3 is TGTGCCGGTAGTGCTACAGGGATGGAGACCCAGTACTTC. Translating it yields CAGSATGMETQYF.